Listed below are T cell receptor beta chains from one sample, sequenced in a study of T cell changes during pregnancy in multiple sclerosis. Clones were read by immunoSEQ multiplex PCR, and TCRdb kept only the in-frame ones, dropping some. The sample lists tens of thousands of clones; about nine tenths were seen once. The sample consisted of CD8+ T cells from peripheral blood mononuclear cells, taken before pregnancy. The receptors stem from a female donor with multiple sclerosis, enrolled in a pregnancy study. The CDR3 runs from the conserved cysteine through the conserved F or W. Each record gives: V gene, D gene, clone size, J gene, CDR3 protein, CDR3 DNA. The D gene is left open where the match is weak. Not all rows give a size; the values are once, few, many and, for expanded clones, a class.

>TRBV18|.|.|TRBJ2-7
CASSPDSGDPYEQYF
TGTGCCAGCTCACCGGACAGCGGGGATCCCTACGAGCAGTACTTC
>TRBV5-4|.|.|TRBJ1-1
CASSPGIAKAEAFF
TGTGCCAGCAGCCCCGGGATCGCGAAGGCTGAAGCTTTCTTT
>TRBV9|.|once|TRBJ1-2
CASSAGRVDRRYGYTF
TGTGCCAGCAGCGCGGGCCGAGTCGACAGACGCTATGGCTACACCTTC
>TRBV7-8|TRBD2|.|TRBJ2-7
CASSLLTSGDEQYF
TGTGCCAGCAGCTTATTGACTAGCGGCGACGAGCAGTACTTC
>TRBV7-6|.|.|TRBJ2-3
CASSLEQGADTQYF
TGTGCCAGCAGCTTAGAACAGGGCGCAGATACGCAGTATTTT
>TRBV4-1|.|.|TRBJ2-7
CASSLRQYGYEQYF
TGCGCCAGCAGCCTTCGACAGTATGGCTACGAGCAGTACTTC
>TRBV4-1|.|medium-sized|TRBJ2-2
CASRDSTNGDTGELFF
TGCGCCAGCAGAGATAGCACGAACGGGGACACCGGGGAGCTGTTTTTT
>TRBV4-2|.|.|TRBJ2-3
CASREVSTDTQYF
TGTGCCAGCAGGGAGGTCAGCACAGATACGCAGTATTTT
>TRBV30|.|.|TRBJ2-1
CAWSVQGHYNEQFF
TGTGCCTGGAGTGTGCAGGGTCACTACAATGAGCAGTTCTTC
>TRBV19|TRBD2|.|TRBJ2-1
CASSMVSGVEQFF
TGTGCCAGTAGTATGGTCAGCGGGGTCGAGCAGTTCTTC
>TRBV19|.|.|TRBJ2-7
CASSMGGYEQYF
TGTGCCAGTAGTATGGGAGGCTACGAGCAGTACTTC
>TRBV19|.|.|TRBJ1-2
CASSYQGTTYGYTF
TGTGCCAGTAGTTATCAGGGCACCACCTATGGCTACACCTTC
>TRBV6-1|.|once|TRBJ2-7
CASSEGRTYEQYF
TGTGCCAGCAGTGAGGGCAGGACCTACGAGCAGTACTTC
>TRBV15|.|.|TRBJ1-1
CATSRLPNTEAFF
TGTGCCACCAGCAGACTCCCCAACACTGAAGCTTTCTTT
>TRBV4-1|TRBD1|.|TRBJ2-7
CASSQDRGNYEQYF
TGCGCCAGCAGCCAGGACAGGGGAAACTACGAGCAGTACTTC
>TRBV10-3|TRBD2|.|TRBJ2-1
CAITPAGGAGEQFF
TGTGCCATCACCCCGGCGGGGGGGGCTGGTGAGCAGTTCTTC
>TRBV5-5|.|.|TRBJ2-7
CASSLEEGPPLDEQYF
TGTGCCAGCAGCTTGGAGGAGGGGCCGCCTTTGGACGAGCAGTACTTC
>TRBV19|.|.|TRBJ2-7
CASSIGRTSYEQYF
TGTGCCAGTAGTATAGGGAGGACTTCCTACGAGCAGTACTTC
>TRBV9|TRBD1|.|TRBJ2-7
CASSAGQGANYEQYF
TGTGCCAGCAGCGCAGGACAGGGCGCGAATTACGAGCAGTACTTC